These 29 T cell receptor beta chains share one sample of origin, sequenced in a study of a mutant IDH1 vaccine in newly diagnosed glioma. Time point given: week 47, end of study. Vaccination used 300 ug of mutant IDH1 20-mer peptide per dose, with topical imiquimod. Their cognate antigens are unknown. Assay used: immunoSEQ multiplex PCR; TCRdb lists only in-frame clones, some missing. The data contain just over 60,000 clones, around 83% of them singletons. The material sequenced was PBMCs, taken from a glioma patient whose treatment included an IDH1 peptide vaccine. All receptors come from a young man with glioma.

The chain is built from TRBV5-1 and TRBJ1-1, with D possibly being TRBD1 (5 bases). There are 15 residues in the CDR3. V dropped 4 bases and J dropped 2 bases, with 15 bases sitting between them. Germline V gene sequence: CDR1 SGHRS, CDR2 YFSETQ. The CDR3 DNA reads TGCGCCAGCAGCGCGAGGGTTGGGGCCAACACTGAAGCTTTCTTT. This codes for CASSARVGANTEAFF.

The chain couples TRBV28 to TRBJ2-3, with TRBD1 as a possible D gene (6 bases). The CDR3 loop spans 15 amino acids. Germline V CDR1 and CDR2: MDHEN, SYDVKM. The germline V and J ends were trimmed by 5 bases and 6 bases, with 18 bases remaining between them. This CDR3 reads CASSLQGIAYDTQYF. The CDR3 DNA sequence: TGTGCCAGCAGTCTGCAGGGGATAGCATACGATACGCAGTATTTT.

The chain combines TRBV13 with TRBJ2-2; 8 bases are shared with TRBD1. V trimming: 1 base; J trimming: 6 bases; junction bases outside the gene matches: 4. The CDR3 is 15 residues long. Germline assignment: CDR1 PRHDT and CDR2 FYEKMQ (reference sequence). CDR3 DNA sequence: TGTGCCAGCAGCTTAGCCAGGGGGCAGGCCGGGGAGCTGTTTTTT. Encoded protein: CASSLARGQAGELFF.

The chain couples TRBV30 to TRBJ2-7; TRBD2 matches at 9 bases. The CDR3 length is 15 residues. Germline lookup yields CDR1 GTSNPN and CDR2 SVGIG (reference sequence). Trimming removed 4 bases from V and 0 bases from J; junction bases left unmatched: 7. The CDR3 bases are TGTGCCTGGATTAGTCAGGGACTAGCCTCCTACGAGCAGTACTTC. It is translated as CAWISQGLASYEQYF.

V usage is TRBV6-1 and J usage is TRBJ2-2, with TRBD2 matching 8 bases. J gave up 7 bases and V 5 bases, and 9 bases lay outside the gene matches. The CDR3 totals 15 residues. Per germline, CDR1 MNHNS and CDR2 SASEGT. The chain's CDR3 is CASSNPGLVGGELFF. The DNA for the CDR3 is TGTGCCAGCAGTAACCCGGGACTAGTCGGCGGGGAGCTGTTTTTT.

J is TRBJ2-5 and V is TRBV19, with 9 bases identical to TRBD2. This CDR3 is 14 amino acids long. V was pared by 7 bases and J by 4 bases, with 7 bases of the junction left unmatched. The V gene's germline CDR1 is LNHDA and CDR2 SQIVND (reference sequence). Here the CDR3 reads CASKGRTSAETQYF. The CDR3 nucleotides read TGTGCCAGTAAGGGGCGGACTAGCGCAGAGACCCAGTACTTC.

This rearrangement joins TRBV11-3 to TRBJ2-1; D is perhaps TRBD1 (5 bases). Trimming pared 3 bases from V and 7 bases from J, leaving 10 bases between. The CDR3 runs 13 residues. Per the germline V gene, CDR1 is SGHNT and CDR2 is YENEEA. The CDR3: CASSFSGLNEQFF. DNA of the CDR3: TGTGCCAGCAGCTTCTCAGGGTTGAATGAGCAGTTCTTC.

The chain couples TRBV4-1 to TRBJ1-3, with D maybe TRBD1 (6 bases). Germline CDR1 reads MGHRA; CDR2 reads YSYEKL. The V gene lost 3 bases and the J gene lost 0 bases, with 24 bases spanning the gap. There are 20 residues in the CDR3. CDR3 amino acids: CASSHVAGQTYTLSGNTIYF. The CDR3, as DNA: TGCGCCAGCAGCCATGTCGCTGGACAGACCTACACGCTCTCTGGAAACACCATATATTTT.

The chain joins TRBV19 to TRBJ1-1; no clear D gene. Trimming shortened V by 5 bases and J by 1 base, and 8 bases separated the two germline ends. Looked up from germline, CDR1 is LNHDA and CDR2 is SQIVND (reference sequence). The CDR3 consists of 13 residues. CDR3 sequence: CASSAWKNTEAFF. The CDR3 nucleotides read TGTGCCAGTAGTGCTTGGAAGAACACTGAAGCTTTCTTT.

The chain carries TRBV6-5 and TRBJ1-5; TRBD1 is a possible D gene (5 bases). This CDR3 spans 13 amino acids. V lost 5 bases to trimming and J lost 4 bases, with 9 bases between them. Germline V gene sequence: CDR1 MNHEY, CDR2 SVGAGI. The CDR3 reads CASSLGVNQPQHF. The CDR3 DNA sequence: TGTGCCAGCAGTCTGGGGGTTAATCAGCCCCAGCATTTT.

The sample holds one count of this clone. The J gene is TRBJ2-7, the V gene TRBV6-5; possibly TRBD2 for D (7 bases). Trimming pared 7 bases from V and 6 bases from J, leaving 13 bases between. Looked up from germline, CDR1 is MNHEY and CDR2 is SVGAGI. The CDR3 covers 12 residues. In DNA form, the CDR3 reads TGTGCCAGCAACGGTAGGGGGGGCGAGCAGTACTTC. Its translation: CASNGRGGEQYF.

The V gene is TRBV6-5, the J gene TRBJ1-1; D ambiguous. This CDR3 region has 15 residues. CDR1 is MNHEY, CDR2 SVGAGI, per germline. Trimming shortened V by 2 bases and J by 0 bases, and 10 bases separated the two germline ends. The CDR3 loop is CASSYVRKLNTEAFF. CDR3 nucleotide sequence: TGTGCCAGCAGTTACGTCCGGAAGCTGAACACTGAAGCTTTCTTT.

The J gene is TRBJ1-1, the V gene TRBV27, with a weak D call TRBD1 (5 bases). V lost 0 bases and J lost 4, with 12 bases in between. Germline V gene lookup returns CDR1 MNHEY and CDR2 SMNVEV (reference sequence). The CDR3 totals 15 residues. The CDR3 spells CASSLSVGVRTEAFF. The CDR3, as DNA: TGTGCCAGCAGTTTATCGGTGGGGGTACGCACTGAAGCTTTCTTT.

J is TRBJ1-6 and V is TRBV18; no clear D gene. The CDR3 consists of 16 residues. CDR1 KGHSH and CDR2 LQKENI come from the germline V gene. V lost 6 bases and J lost 0, with 12 bases in between. The CDR3, as DNA: TGTGCCAGCTCTCTCATGGAGAGCTCCTATAATTCACCCCTCCACTTT. Protein product: CASSLMESSYNSPLHF. Full variable domain (rest looked up from reference TRBV18 and TRBJ1-6): NAGVMQNPRHLVRRRGQEARLRCSPMKGHSHVYWYRQLPEEGLKFMVYLQKENIIDESGMPKERFSAEFPKEGPSILRIQQVVRGDSAAYFCASSLMESSYNSPLHFGNGTRLTVT.

The chain employs TRBV27 and TRBJ1-2, with 7 bases matching TRBD1. The CDR3 length is 13 residues. Germline V gene lookup returns CDR1 MNHEY and CDR2 SMNVEV (reference sequence). V gave up 5 bases and J gave up 1 base; unmatched junction bases: 1. As DNA, the CDR3 is TGTGCCAGCAGTAACAGGGGTAACTATGGCTACACCTTC. Encoded protein: CASSNRGNYGYTF.

The V and J genes are TRBV29-1 and TRBJ1-1; D remains unclear. Germline CDR1 reads SQVTM; CDR2 reads ANQGSEA. The CDR3 has 14 amino acids. Trimming shortened V by 4 bases and J by 8 bases, and 20 bases separated the two germline ends. The CDR3: CSVVNPAGYIEAFF. In nucleotides, the CDR3 is TGCAGCGTTGTTAATCCTGCAGGCTACATAGAAGCTTTCTTT.

About this clone: A much larger clone sits a single nucleotide away, making a read error possible. The chain is built from TRBV4-2 and TRBJ2-2; 9 positions match TRBD2. The CDR3 is made up of 18 amino acids. Germline V gene lookup returns CDR1 LGHNA and CDR2 YNFKEQ. The CDR3 region is CASSQDGAGGPNTEELFF. The CDR3 DNA reads TGTGCCAGCAGCCAAGATGGGGCGGGGGGGCCTAACACCGAGGAGCTGTTTTTT.

CDR3 amino acids: CASSPVDRLAEGVAQYF. In DNA form, the CDR3 reads TGTGCCAGCAGTCCCGTGGACCGACTAGCGGAGGGCGTGGCCCAGTACTTC. The V call is TRBV28, the J call TRBJ2-5, with 9 bases identical to TRBD2. Germline CDR1 is MDHEN and CDR2 is SYDVKM. The V and J ends lost 5 bases and 9 bases, in that order; junction bases with no gene match: 19. CDR3 length: 17 amino acids.

The chain uses TRBV5-1 and TRBJ1-2; D is unclear. Trimming removed 0 bases at V and 3 bases at J, with 12 bases between. Germline-derived CDR1 and CDR2 are SGHRS and YFSETQ. The CDR3 is made up of 15 amino acids. The CDR3 loop reads CASSLGIGSYYGYTF. DNA for the CDR3: TGCGCCAGCAGCTTGGGAATAGGGTCCTACTATGGCTACACCTTC.

The chain employs TRBV6-5 and TRBJ2-7; D ambiguous. From germline, CDR1 is MNHEY and CDR2 SVGAGI. The CDR3 loop spans 16 amino acids. Between the trimmed V and J ends, which lost 4 bases and 2 bases, there was a span of 18 bases. The CDR3 coding sequence is TGTGCCAGCAGTTTCATAGACGCCTCCGAGGCCTACGAGCAGTACTTC. Translating it yields CASSFIDASEAYEQYF.

This clone was recorded once. J is TRBJ2-2 and V is TRBV25-1; D might be TRBD1 or TRBD2, each matching 5 bases. The length of the CDR3 is 15 residues. Looked up from germline, CDR1 is MGHDK and CDR2 is SYGVNS. Trimming took off 6 bases at V and 6 bases at J, with 17 bases between the two ends. This CDR3 reads CASSEVGGQAGELFF. CDR3 sequence (DNA): TGTGCCAGCAGCGAGGTTGGGGGTCAGGCCGGGGAGCTGTTTTTT.

The chain joins TRBV2 to TRBJ2-5; unclear D gene. There are 13 residues in the CDR3. V lost 6 bases and J lost 5, with 13 bases in between. The germline gives CDR1 SNHLY, CDR2 FYNNEI. CDR3 bases: TGTGCCAGCAGGATGGTGACCAGGGAGACCCAGTACTTC. Translating it yields CASRMVTRETQYF.

The chain is built from TRBV4-2 and TRBJ1-2, with TRBD1 matching 7 bases. V trimming: 3 bases; J trimming: 6 bases; junction bases outside the gene matches: 1. The germline CDR1 and CDR2 sequences are LGHNA and YNFKEQ. CDR3 length equals 12 residues. CDR3 nucleotides: TGTGCCAGCAGCCATGACAGGGATGGCTACACCTTC. This encodes CASSHDRDGYTF.

This clone was detected only once. This chain joins TRBV6-5 and TRBJ2-7, with a weak D call TRBD1 (5 bases). The CDR3 consists of 15 residues. Germline CDR1 reads MNHEY; CDR2 reads SVGAGI. V lost 1 base and J lost 0, with 10 bases in between. This chain's CDR3 is CASSYWGRDSYEQYF. As DNA, the CDR3 is TGTGCCAGCAGTTACTGGGGCAGGGACTCCTACGAGCAGTACTTC.

The chain employs TRBV5-1 and TRBJ2-6, with 9 bases aligning to TRBD1. The CDR3 extends over 17 amino acids. The germline CDR1 and CDR2 sequences are SGHRS and YFSETQ. Unmatched junction bases numbered 9, after V lost 4 bases and J lost 4 bases. CDR3 residues: CASSTWDRAQGANVLTF. For the CDR3, the DNA is TGCGCCAGCAGCACATGGGACAGGGCACAGGGGGCCAACGTCCTGACTTTC.

V gene TRBV27 combines with J gene TRBJ1-2; D remains unclear. The germline CDR1 and CDR2 sequences are MNHEY and SMNVEV (reference sequence). V was cut by 10 bases and J by 7 bases, with 16 bases left in between. The CDR3 runs 12 residues. In DNA, the CDR3 is TGTGCCACCCTGACGCGGCATACTGGCTACACCTTC. Translating it yields CATLTRHTGYTF.

This chain joins TRBV7-8 and TRBJ2-2, with 10 bases fitting TRBD2. V lost 5 bases and J lost 1; bases outside the gene matches: 13. There are 19 residues in the CDR3. CDR1 SGHVS and CDR2 FQNEAQ come from the germline V gene. CDR3 sequence: CASSPGWIAGGRNTGELFF. The CDR3 DNA follows: TGTGCCAGCAGCCCGGGGTGGATAGCGGGGGGTCGGAACACCGGGGAGCTGTTTTTT.

This chain links TRBV4-1 with TRBJ2-2; the D gene is possibly TRBD1 (5 bases). This CDR3 has 14 amino acids. CDR1 MGHRA and CDR2 YSYEKL come from the germline V gene. V was trimmed by 5 bases and J by 6 bases, leaving 13 bases between them. Here the CDR3 DNA reads TGCGCCAGCAGCTCGTCAAAGGGGCCCGGGGAGCTGTTTTTT. It specifies CASSSSKGPGELFF.

J is TRBJ1-1 and V is TRBV10-2; 9 positions match TRBD1. The CDR3 extends over 13 amino acids. Germline loops: CDR1 WSHSY, CDR2 SAAADI. V gave up 6 bases and J gave up 9 bases; unmatched junction bases: 8. The DNA for the CDR3 is TGCGCCAGCAGCCTCCCGGGACAGGGAAAAGCTTTCTTT. Its protein is CASSLPGQGKAFF.